This T cell receptor (beta chain) was captured by sequencing in a study of cytomegalovirus exposure and HLA in healthy donors. Germline CDR1 reads GTSNPN; CDR2 reads SVGIG (reference sequence). Trimming cost V 5 bases and J 3 bases; bases outside gene matches: 5. This CDR3 contains 13 residues. General study findings and limits: The study designated 164 TCR beta chains cytomegalovirus-associated.

On this clone itself: Its antigen is still unknown.

The study ran its PCR with 60 Vbeta and 13 Jbeta primers. Libraries were prepared by immunoSEQ multiplex PCR; TCRdb keeps only in-frame clonotypes and omits some of them. The table records more than 95,000 clones, 81% of them present only once. The material sequenced was PBMCs. This TCR was sampled from a woman younger than 45 in good health and CMV-seronegative. This chain joins TRBV30 and TRBJ2-7; 9 bases agree with TRBD1. In nucleotides, the CDR3 is TGTGCCTGGCGCCGACAGGGGGACTACGAGCAGTACTTC. Its translation is CAWRRQGDYEQYF. Based on the CDR3 plus reference TRBV30 and TRBJ2-7, the full variable domain is SQTIHQWPATLVQPVGSPLSLECTVEGTSNPNLYWYRQAAGRGLQLLFYSVGIGQISSEVPQNLSASRPQDRQFILSSKKLLLSDSGFYLCAWRRQGDYEQYFGPGTRLTVT.